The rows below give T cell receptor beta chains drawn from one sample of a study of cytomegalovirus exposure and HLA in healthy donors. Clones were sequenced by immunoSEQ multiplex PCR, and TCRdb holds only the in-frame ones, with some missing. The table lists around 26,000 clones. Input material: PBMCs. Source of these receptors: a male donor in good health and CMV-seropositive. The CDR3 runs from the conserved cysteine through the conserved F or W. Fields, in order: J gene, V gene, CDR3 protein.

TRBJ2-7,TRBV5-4,CASMGQGANEQYF
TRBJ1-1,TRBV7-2,CASTLRQGGEAFF
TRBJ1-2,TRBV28,CASSLIQNYGYTF
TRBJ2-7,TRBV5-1,CASSLEAGSTYEQYF
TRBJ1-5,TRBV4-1,CASSLLGNQPQHF
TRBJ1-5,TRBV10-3,CAIGPDIDQPQHF
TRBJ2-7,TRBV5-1,CASSQTSTYEQYF
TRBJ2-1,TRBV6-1,CASSEAEDRGREQFF
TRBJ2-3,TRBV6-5,CASAGTTGTDTQYF
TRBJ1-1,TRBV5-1,CASSFANMNTEAFF
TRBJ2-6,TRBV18,CASSPPRVVHSGANVLTF
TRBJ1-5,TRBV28,CASRDPFGGNNQPQHF
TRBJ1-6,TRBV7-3,CASSQSPGSLSPLHF
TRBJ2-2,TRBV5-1,CASSLTGFKHGELFF
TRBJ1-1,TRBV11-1,CASSWSKGDTEAFF
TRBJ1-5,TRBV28,CASSVESGIRTVIYSNQPQHF
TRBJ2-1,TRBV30,CAWNSRAGLDNEQFF
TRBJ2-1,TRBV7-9,CASSLAGLAGAYNEQFF
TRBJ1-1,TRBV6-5,CASSPYRVNTEAFF
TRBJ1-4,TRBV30,CAWSSQGATNEKLFF
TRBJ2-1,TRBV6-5,CASGGAPYNEQFF
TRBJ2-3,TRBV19,CASSRPGPSEFTDTQYF
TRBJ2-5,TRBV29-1,CSVEPDQETQYF
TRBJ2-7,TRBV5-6,CASSLGDRAVNEQYF
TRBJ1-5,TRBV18,CASSPKSDNQPQHF
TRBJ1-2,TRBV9,CASSAYQGSGYTF
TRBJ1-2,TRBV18,CASSPAGTANYGYTF
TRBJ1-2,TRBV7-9,CASSLEEYGYTF
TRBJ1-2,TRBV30,CAYRQGRHGYTF
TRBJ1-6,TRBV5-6,CASSLGTGGSPLHF
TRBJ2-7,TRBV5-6,CASSTGSYEQYF
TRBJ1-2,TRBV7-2,CASSFGRKSGGYTF
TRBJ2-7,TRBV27,CASSLGGDSYEQYF
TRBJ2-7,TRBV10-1,CASSELDSPKYEQYF
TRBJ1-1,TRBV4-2,CASSQDGGQSLIYTEAFF
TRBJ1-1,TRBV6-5,CASSYEVNAEAFF
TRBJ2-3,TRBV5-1,CASSSGVGDTDTQYF
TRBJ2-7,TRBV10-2,CASTATSGPEQYF
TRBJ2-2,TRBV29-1,CSAESGGRTGELFF
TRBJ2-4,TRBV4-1,CASSQDGGEILGKNIQYF
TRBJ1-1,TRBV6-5,CASSKIIVGGTEAFF
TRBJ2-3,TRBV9,CASSVAPLTDTQYF